Listed below are T cell receptor beta chains from one sample, sequenced in a study of blood T cell repertoires in COVID-19. Assay: immunoSEQ multiplex PCR; the TCRdb copy retains only in-frame clones and omits some. The table shows more than 35,000 clones, with 75% to 90% occurring only once. Sequencing was carried out using peripheral blood. These receptor sequences come from a man in his 60s with acute or convalescent COVID-19. Each CDR3 is given with its conserved first and last residue.

TRBV2,TRBJ2-7,CASTGQGFYEQYF
TRBV29-1,TRBJ2-5,CSPRIQETQYF
TRBV28,TRBJ1-1,CASSPYGQAPNTEAFF
TRBV5-8,TRBJ2-3,CASRRTGGTDTQYF
TRBV5-1,TRBJ2-1,CASSQGQGGANEQFF
TRBV7-9,TRBJ1-1,CASSLVSGRNTEAFF
TRBV28,TRBJ1-2,CASSLRGEDYGYTF
TRBV19,TRBJ1-5,CASSIQGSYSNQPQHF
TRBV25-1,TRBJ1-2,CASTPRGGRGYTF
TRBV5-1,TRBJ2-1,CASSLLRGIRNEQFF
TRBV5-5,TRBJ1-1,CASSLVGQGNTEAFF
TRBV28,TRBJ2-1,CASSLRVLAGVFDEQFF
TRBV7-2,TRBJ1-1,CASSLSWANTEAFF
TRBV25-1,TRBJ1-2,CASSEASTGSRGYTF
TRBV9,TRBJ1-1,CASSFGTGGVDTEAFF
TRBV5-1,TRBJ2-5,CASRNSFQETQYF
TRBV11-3,TRBJ1-1,CASSLSSGNTEAFF
TRBV19,TRBJ2-2,CASRTSGDTGELFF
TRBV27,TRBJ2-2,CASSLFGGQGSNTGELFF
TRBV11-3,TRBJ1-2,CASSLASGLGYTF
TRBV14,TRBJ1-3,CASSRPGQGNTIYF
TRBV4-3,TRBJ1-4,CASSQAVGQRATNEKLFF
TRBV28,TRBJ1-5,CASSSPVGDNQPQHF
TRBV3-1/TRBV3-2,TRBJ1-1,CASSQAQEAFF
TRBV6-1,TRBJ2-2,CASSERGRQGRTGELFF
TRBV6-5,TRBJ1-6,CASNVDRVGSPLHF
TRBV3-1/TRBV3-2,TRBJ2-1,CASSPTSGLEQFF